This T cell receptor (beta chain) originates from a study of neurological immune-mediated disorders. Study-level points and caveats: No sharing of CDR3 amino acid sequences was observed among expanded clones across subjects, suggesting private repertoires in all groups. HTLV-1-associated myelopathy displayed the greatest TCR clonal expansion, and multiple sclerosis exhibited the smallest, lower than that of healthy controls.

Synthesis of cDNA was performed by 5'RACE using 10-nucleotide random UMIs. TCRdb reprocessed the 5' RACE reads via MiXCR and lists one record per CDR3 protein. The table has about 50,000 distinct CDR3 sequences, approximately 16% seen once. In this sample, this clonotype turned up many times. What it binds is not known. CDR3 length: 13 amino acids. V lost 2 bases and J 2 bases, leaving 5 bases between the germline ends. The germline CDR1 and CDR2 sequences are SGHTA and FQGNSA. Unsorted libraries came from 2 million PBMCs stored at -80 °C. The TCR sequence derives from a man aged 60-69 years in good health. Sequencing was done on a sample of PBMCs. V usage is TRBV7-2 and J usage is TRBJ2-3; D remains ambiguous. CDR3 in amino acids: CASSLTNTDTQYF. The CDR3 region has the DNA TGTGCCAGCAGCTTAACTAACACAGATACGCAGTATTTT.